This T cell receptor (beta chain) was recorded in a study of cytomegalovirus exposure and HLA in healthy donors. This clone was observed a handful of times. Primers included in the PCR were 60 Vbeta and 13 Jbeta primers. The assay was immunoSEQ multiplex PCR, and TCRdb's table has in-frame clones only and misses some. The data hold about 130,000 clones, with about 74% observed a single time. This TCR came from a middle-aged man in good health and CMV-seronegative. The source material was PBMCs.

CDR3 sequence reads: CAISPLVTSGELFF. The DNA for the CDR3 is TGTGCCATCAGCCCCCTAGTTACGTCCGGGGAGCTGTTTTTT. The V and J genes are TRBV10-3 and TRBJ2-2; D gene uncertain. V lost 6 bases and J lost 6, with 14 bases in between. CDR3 size: 14 residues. Germline lookup yields CDR1 ENHRY and CDR2 SYGVKD.